The 12 T cell receptor beta chains reported below all come from one sample, sequenced in a study of early T cells in non-severe SARS-CoV-2 infection. TCRdb recomputed calls from the 5' RACE reads with MiXCR, one row per CDR3 protein. Of some 45,000 distinct CDR3 sequences in the sample, about 4% were seen once. The specimen was whole blood. The source is an adult who was a healthcare worker with PCR-confirmed SARS-CoV-2 infection or an uninfected control (not recorded which).

This clonotype was seen repeatedly, ten times or more. J is TRBJ1-1 and V is TRBV5-1; D is undetermined. The V gene lost 1 base and the J gene lost 4 bases, with 14 bases spanning the gap. Germline assignment: CDR1 SGHRS and CDR2 YFSETQ. This CDR3 region has 15 residues. This chain's CDR3 is CASSLKKGAPTEAFF. The CDR3 DNA follows: TGCGCCAGCAGCTTGAAAAAGGGAGCCCCCACTGAAGCTTTCTTT.

The chain couples TRBV20-1 to TRBJ2-5, with 10 bases identical to TRBD2. J lost 5 bases, V lost 5 bases, and 8 bases had no gene match. Germline V gene data show CDR1 as DFQATT and CDR2 as SNEGSKA (reference sequence). The CDR3 extends over 14 amino acids. The CDR3 spells CSAESGLADETQYF. The CDR3 DNA reads TGCAGTGCTGAGTCAGGACTAGCGGACGAGACCCAGTACTTC.

This clonotype was recorded many times. This sequence joins TRBV4-1 and TRBJ2-1, with D uncertain. CDR1 MGHRA and CDR2 YSYEKL come from the germline V gene. V was trimmed by 0 bases and J by 7 bases, leaving 16 bases between them. The CDR3 has 16 amino acids. The CDR3 DNA reads TGCGCCAGCAGCCAAGAAAAAGGGTCCTTTGTAAATGAGCAGTTCTTC. Protein: CASSQEKGSFVNEQFF.

The chain joins TRBV28 to TRBJ2-7, with D perhaps TRBD1 or TRBD2 (6 bases each). The length of the CDR3 is 13 residues. V dropped 5 bases and J dropped 5 bases, with 13 bases sitting between them. The V gene's germline CDR1 is MDHEN and CDR2 SYDVKM. The CDR3 DNA reads TGTGCCAGCAGTCCCGGAGGGGGACACGAGCAGTACTTC. This sequence encodes CASSPGGGHEQYF.

There are many counts of this clonotype. The chain combines TRBV7-9 with TRBJ2-1, with 9 positions matching TRBD2. The germline CDR1 and CDR2 sequences are SEHNR and FQNEAQ (reference sequence). CDR3 length: 18 amino acids. J was trimmed by 6 bases and V by 1 base; bases with no gene match: 13. In nucleotides, the CDR3 is TGTGCCAGCAGCTTAGGGGTTAGCGGGGGCTCCGTCGGCAATGAGCAGTTCTTC. It encodes CASSLGVSGGSVGNEQFF.

This clonotype was recorded many times. One junction end disagrees with the germline gene, perhaps due to a read error. This CDR3 reads CASSQALGDRENF. CDR3 bases: TGTGCCAGCAGCCAAGCCTTAGGGGACAGAGAAAACTTC. This chain connects TRBV3-1 to TRBJ2-1, with TRBD1 matching 7 bases. Germline V gives CDR1 LGHDT, CDR2 YNNKEL (reference sequence). CDR3 length: 13 amino acids.

This clonotype has a count of ten or more. Germline and junction disagree at one end, which may indicate a read error. The chain has TRBV4-1 and TRBJ2-5, with 8 bases aligning to TRBD2. The CDR3 consists of 18 residues. The germline CDR1 and CDR2 sequences are MGHRA and YSYEKL. The CDR3 nucleotides are TGCGCCAGCAACCAAGCCCACTGGAGCGGGGGAGCTCAAGAGACCCAGTACTTC. It yields the protein CASNQAHWSGGAQETQYF.

V gene TRBV7-9 combines with J gene TRBJ2-5; TRBD2 matches at 7 bases. CDR1 is SEHNR, CDR2 FQNEAQ, per germline (reference sequence). The J segment lost 2 bases and the V segment lost 6 bases, leaving 9 bases of the junction unmatched. This CDR3 has 15 residues. The CDR3 loop reads CASSYGAGMQETQYF. The CDR3 DNA is TGTGCCAGCAGTTACGGAGCGGGGATGCAAGAGACCCAGTACTTC. The full variable domain, completed using reference TRBV7-9 and TRBJ2-5, is DTGVSQNPRHKITKRGQNVTFRCDPISEHNRLYWYRQTLGQGPEFLTYFQNEAQLEKSRLLSDRFSAERPKGSFSTLEIQRTEQGDSAMYLCASSYGAGMQETQYFGPGTRLLVL.

This clonotype occurred many times. J is TRBJ2-1 and V is TRBV19; 7 nucleotides agree with TRBD1. J was trimmed by 1 base and V by 4 bases; bases with no gene match: 4. This CDR3 comprises 15 residues. Germline V gene sequence: CDR1 LNHDA, CDR2 SQIVND (reference sequence). CDR3 residues: CASSNHRGSYNEQFF. CDR3 DNA sequence: TGTGCCAGTAGTAATCACAGGGGATCCTACAATGAGCAGTTCTTC.

Notes on this clonotype: A read error may be the cause here, since a much bigger clone is one base away. The gene calls are TRBV5-6 and TRBJ2-7, with 8 bases that match TRBD1. Germline values: CDR1 SGHDT, CDR2 YYEEEE. The CDR3 extends over 13 amino acids. The CDR3 region is CVSSRTGYYEQYF. The CDR3 DNA reads as TGTGTCAGCAGCAGGACAGGGTACTACGAGCAGTACTTC. The full variable domain, its missing parts supplied by reference TRBV5-6 and TRBJ2-7, is DAGVTQSPTHLIKTRGQQVTLRCSPKSGHDTVSWYQQALGQGPQFIFQYYEEEERQRGNFPDRFSGHQFPNYSSELNVNALLLGDSALYLCVSSRTGYYEQYFGPGTRLTVT.

This clonotype was seen repeatedly, ten times or more. This chain's CDR3 is CSAPYRGTGADTQYF. The CDR3 DNA is TGCAGTGCTCCCTACCGAGGGACAGGGGCAGATACGCAGTATTTT. The chain has TRBV20-1 and TRBJ2-3; the match to TRBD1 covers 10 bases. Germline loops: CDR1 DFQATT, CDR2 SNEGSKA (reference sequence). The CDR3 sequence is 15 residues long. The ends lost 5 bases at V and 4 bases at J; junction bases unmatched: 9.

This clonotype was seen a handful of times. V is TRBV12-3 or TRBV12-4 and J is TRBJ2-3; the D is unclear. Trimming stripped 1 base from V and 8 bases from J, with 19 bases between. CDR3 length equals 16 residues. The CDR3 DNA follows: TGTGCCAGCAGTTTAGTGGCCCCCACCGCTTCGGGTACGCAGTATTTT. Translated: CASSLVAPTASGTQYF.